This TCR beta chain was documented in a study of T cells after yellow fever vaccination. About the study: SMART-Seq v4 Ultra Low Input prepared libraries from low-cell fractions.

V lost 2 bases, J lost 8 bases, and 12 bases lay in between. The CDR3 is made up of 13 amino acids. The germline gives CDR1 SGHTA, CDR2 FQGNSA. Each CDR3 protein gets one entry after TCRdb re-called the 5' RACE reads with MiXCR. The profile shows about 160,000 distinct CDR3 sequences, 6% to 7.5% of them singletons. In regard to this clonotype: What it binds is unknown.

Study results and caveats: A secondary response was less intense yet reached its peak sooner, at day 5 versus 15.

The source was CD4+ T cells sorted from PBMCs, collected 5 to 6 days after the first yellow fever vaccination. J is TRBJ1-2 and V is TRBV7-2, with D possibly matching TRBD1 (6 bases). This receptor was identified in a man aged 18 to 29 who received the YFV17D yellow fever vaccine. The CDR3, as DNA: TGTGCCAGCAGCTTACGAGGGGGTGAGGGCTACACCTTC. Residues: CASSLRGGEGYTF.